The 13 T cell receptor beta chains below all came from one sample that was sequenced in a study of shared clonotypes between healthy human individuals. Clones were read by immunoSEQ multiplex PCR, and TCRdb kept only the in-frame ones, dropping some. Among fewer than 1 million clones, about 96% were seen once, and the ten largest hold around 0.21%. The naive CD8 fraction comprised CD45RO-negative cells positively selected for CCR7 and excluded terminally differentiated effector memory CD45RA+ cells. The source material was naive CD8+ T cells sorted from blood. Source of these receptors: a man in his thirties or forties in good health.

The CDR3 DNA follows: TGTGCCAGTAGTATAGTTGGGACTAGCGGGAGGGGCGATGAGCAGTTCTTC. Translation gives CASSIVGTSGRGDEQFF. The V call is TRBV19, the J call TRBJ2-1; 16 bases are a match to TRBD2. Germline V gene lookup returns CDR1 LNHDA and CDR2 SQIVND (reference sequence). CDR3 length: 17 amino acids. V lost 1 base, J lost 8 bases, and 5 bases stayed unmatched.

The chain has TRBV9 and TRBJ2-7, with TRBD2 matching over 8 bases. Losses at the gene ends were 3 bases for V and 3 bases for J; bases not matched to a gene: 20. The germline V gene has CDR1 SGDLS and CDR2 YYNGEE. This CDR3 contains 19 residues. CDR3 nucleotide sequence: TGTGCCAGCAGCGGGCCCCTCTCATTCAGCGGGAGAGATTACTACGAGCAGTACTTC. The encoded protein is CASSGPLSFSGRDYYEQYF.

The V gene is TRBV6-1, the J gene TRBJ1-5; D unresolved. The CDR3 contains 14 residues. Germline CDR1 and CDR2: MNHNS and SASEGT. The ends were cut back, 4 bases at V and 2 bases at J, with 9 bases in the middle. The CDR3 protein is CASSVRWGNQPQHF. CDR3 sequence (DNA): TGTGCCAGCAGTGTCCGCTGGGGCAATCAGCCCCAGCATTTT.

This chain links TRBV18 with TRBJ2-4; D possibly corresponds to TRBD1 (5 bases). The V gene lost 3 bases and the J gene lost 5 bases, with 11 bases spanning the gap. The CDR3 runs to 14 residues. CDR1 is KGHSH, CDR2 LQKENI, per germline. The CDR3 reads CASSPSATENIQYF. CDR3 bases: TGTGCCAGCTCACCCTCAGCGACAGAAAACATTCAGTACTTC.

This clone is a singleton in its sample. The rearrangement joins TRBV12-5 to TRBJ2-3, with D possibly called TRBD1 or TRBD2 (5 bases each). From germline, CDR1 is LGHNT and CDR2 FRNRAP. The CDR3 runs to 17 residues. Trimming shortened V by 4 bases and J by 6 bases, and 23 bases separated the two germline ends. The DNA for the CDR3 is TGTGCTAGTGGTTCCCAGGGCGTATTACGGGACCGCGATACGCAGTATTTT. Amino acids: CASGSQGVLRDRDTQYF. The full variable domain, its missing parts supplied by reference TRBV12-5 and TRBJ2-3, is DARVTQTPRHKVTEMGQEVTMRCQPILGHNTVFWYRQTMMQGLELLAYFRNRAPLDDSGMPKDRFSAEMPDATLATLKIQPSEPRDSAVYFCASGSQGVLRDRDTQYFGPGTRLTVL.

The chain combines TRBV5-1 with TRBJ2-5; D not resolved. Deletions cut 1 base from V and 3 bases from J, with 16 bases between. The length of the CDR3 is 16 residues. The germline V gene has CDR1 SGHRS and CDR2 YFSETQ. Written as DNA, the CDR3 is TGCGCCAGCAGCTTGAGCCTTGGACGCTTCGAAGAGACCCAGTACTTC. It is translated as CASSLSLGRFEETQYF.

The chain recombines TRBV2 with TRBJ2-6; TRBD1 agrees at 9 bases. Germline CDR1 is SNHLY and CDR2 is FYNNEI. The ends lost 6 bases at V and 0 bases at J; junction bases unmatched: 12. This CDR3 comprises 19 residues. The CDR3: CASRGKDRGTASGANVLTF. Here the CDR3 DNA reads TGTGCCAGCAGGGGGAAGGACAGGGGAACGGCCTCTGGGGCCAACGTCCTGACTTTC.

This clone was detected only once. The chain employs TRBV27 and TRBJ2-7; no firm D call. Trimming took off 7 bases at V and 0 bases at J, with 19 bases between the two ends. CDR1 and CDR2 (germline): MNHEY, SMNVEV (reference sequence). This CDR3 region has 16 residues. For the CDR3, the DNA is TGTGCCAGCAAGGTCAGCCAGGATTGGAGCTCCTACGAGCAGTACTTC. Translation gives CASKVSQDWSSYEQYF.

The chain uses TRBV2 and TRBJ2-5; 7 positions match TRBD2. CDR1 is SNHLY and CDR2 is FYNNEI in the germline V gene. There are 14 residues in the CDR3. V shed 6 bases, J shed 1 base, and the junction held 5 bases outside the gene matches. The CDR3: CASRPRTSQETQYF. CDR3 sequence (DNA): TGTGCCAGCAGGCCTAGGACTAGCCAAGAGACCCAGTACTTC.

The chain carries TRBV29-1 and TRBJ2-7, with TRBD1 identical over 9 bases. Germline assignment: CDR1 SQVTM and CDR2 ANQGSEA. CDR3 length: 14 amino acids. The J segment lost 5 bases and the V segment lost 6 bases, leaving 11 bases of the junction unmatched. The CDR3 region has the DNA TGCAGCGTCCCTACCCGGGACAGGGAAAACGAGCAGTACTTC. It yields the protein CSVPTRDRENEQYF.

The genes are TRBV2 and TRBJ1-2, with D possibly TRBD1 on 5 matching bases. V lost 10 bases to trimming and J lost 3 bases, with 12 bases between them. Germline CDR1 SNHLY, CDR2 FYNNEI. The CDR3 length is 12 residues. DNA for the CDR3: TGTGCCACCACCGACAGATACTATGGCTACACCTTC. It specifies CATTDRYYGYTF. Based on the CDR3 plus reference TRBV2 and TRBJ1-2, the full variable domain is EPEVTQTPSHQVTQMGQEVILRCVPISNHLYFYWYRQILGQKVEFLVSFYNNEISEKSEIFDDQFSVERPDGSNFTLKIRSTKLEDSAMYFCATTDRYYGYTFGSGTRLTVV.

The table lists this clone with a count of one. V usage is TRBV14 and J usage is TRBJ2-1; 10 positions match TRBD2. This CDR3 has 17 amino acids. V trimming: 5 bases; J trimming: 7 bases; junction bases outside the gene matches: 14. From germline, CDR1 is SGHDN and CDR2 FVKESK. The CDR3 DNA follows: TGTGCCAGCAGCTTCGAAGACTTAGCGGGAGGTGGGAATGAGCAGTTCTTC. Encoded protein: CASSFEDLAGGGNEQFF.

The V gene is TRBV7-8, the J gene TRBJ2-7; tentatively, D is TRBD1 or TRBD2 (5 bases each). The CDR3 is 14 residues long. Germline values: CDR1 SGHVS, CDR2 FQNEAQ. The V gene lost 0 bases and the J gene lost 6 bases, with 12 bases spanning the gap. CDR3 residues: CASSLARDPLEQYF. The CDR3, as DNA: TGTGCCAGCAGCTTAGCGAGGGACCCCCTCGAGCAGTACTTC. The variable domain in full, completed from reference TRBV7-8 and TRBJ2-7, reads GAGVSQSPRYKVAKRGQDVALRCDPISGHVSLFWYQQALGQGPEFLTYFQNEAQLDKSGLPSDRFFAERPEGSVSTLKIQRTQQEDSAVYLCASSLARDPLEQYFGPGTRLTVT.